This T cell receptor (beta chain) was recovered during a study of vaccination and CD4 T cells after COVID-19 (dated by TCRdb to 2021 to 2024). Study-wide context: SARS-CoV-2 positivity had been established in the convalescent patients by nasal swab PCR, and mild disease was recorded in nine of these patients and severe disease in one. The spike-specific CD4+ TCR repertoire was compared before and after mRNA vaccination in approximately ten COVID-19 convalescent patients and a few infection-naive healthy vaccine recipients. Culture stimuli were overlapping spike peptide pools from SARS-CoV-2 and from the common cold coronaviruses HCoV-NL63, HCoV-OC43 and HCoV-229E. Participants received two doses of either the Pfizer-BioNTech BNT162b2 vaccine (n=8) or the Moderna mRNA-1273 vaccine (n=2). Post-COVID blood samples from convalescent patients were collected a median of 101 days after diagnosis, with a range of 35 to 161 days. The time from the second vaccine dose to post-vaccine blood sampling had a median of around 72 days and ranged from about 14 to 250 days. The convalescent cohort comprised six males and four females, including two Hispanic individuals, seven Caucasians, two Asians and one multiracial person. Control cultures used a CEFX viral epitope pool as positive control, an HIV-1 Nef peptide pool as negative control, or no peptide.

The label giving this sample's treatment or condition can be read as: roughly ten-day PBMC culture with coronavirus spike peptide pools or control peptides (ViraFEST assay). The ViraFEST assay was used in the study, in which antigen-specific T cells were expanded with peptide pools and expanded clonotypes were subsequently identified by TCR sequencing. The positive SARS-CoV-2 PCR tests of the convalescent patients were dated from March to December 2020, before the Alpha, Beta and Delta variants emerged in the United States. Each well held some 2 million PBMCs cultured in IMDM containing about 5% human AB serum and 10 IU/ml IL-2, with roughly 9.2 ug/ml peptide pools added. On days 3 and 7, half of the culture medium was replaced with fresh IL-2-containing medium. CD4+ T cells were isolated after approximately eleven days of culture through negative selection using the EasySep CD4+ T cell isolation kit. Ficoll-Paque Plus gradient centrifugation was used to isolate PBMCs from whole blood, and the isolated PBMCs were then either used fresh or cryopreserved at -140C. Culture conditions were generally each tested in triplicate wells.

According to the germline V gene, CDR1 reads SQVTM and CDR2 reads ANQGSEA. Including the terminal cysteine and phenylalanine, the CDR3 comprises 15 residues. Only the CDR3 portion is preserved as DNA: 45 bases, with reading frame beginning at the first base. From V the trimming removes 4 bases and from J it removes 5 bases, while the gene matches leave 13 bases of the junction unaccounted for. Study-level results and caveats: In convalescent patients, a median approximately 83% of post-vaccine SARS-CoV-2-reactive clones were detected only after vaccination, suggesting vaccine-specific priming. In convalescent patients, nearly all vaccine-specific clones (304 of 307) were found to be mono-reactive for SARS-CoV-2 spike rather than cross-reactive with common cold coronaviruses. The median number of SARS-CoV-2-reactive clonotypes rose from around 21 after infection to 38 after vaccination, but the change was not significant. The number of convalescent patients in the study was relatively small, and the study did not examine early timepoints following natural infection.

Libraries were built with PCR. At the Johns Hopkins FTIC core, DNA from the cultured CD4+ T cells underwent TCR sequencing with the Oncomine TCR Beta short-read assay. The QIAamp micro DNA kit was used to extract genomic DNA from the cultured CD4+ T cells. Oncomine TCR Beta libraries from cultured CD4+ T cells were pooled with unique dual indexes and sequenced on an Illumina iSeq 100. As for how the authors treated the data: Non-productive sequences were removed, and CDR3s that did not start with C, did not end with F or W, or were shorter than 7 amino acids were discarded. Antigen-specific clonotypes were identified using the MANAFEST web application through comparison of peptide-stimulated wells with reference and other culture wells. To be called positive, a clone needed an FDR below 0.05, an odds ratio above 5, and a productive frequency above 0.1% in at least two of three replicate wells. Cross-reactive clonotypes were defined as significantly expanded in both SARS-CoV-2 spike wells and at least one common cold coronavirus spike condition. Using R version 3.6.1, CDR3 homology was evaluated through Levenshtein distances (stringdist) along with unrooted phylogenetic trees (ape). TCRdb handled the public reads itself, with Q25 trimming in fastp and clone calling in MiXCR, and kept productive beta chains. Identical CDR3 protein sequences are pooled into one entry, listed with their most common genes and DNA. These V and J calls rely on TCRdb rather than the paper's analysis. Across this sample there are 6,600 or so distinct CDR3 sequences, with 45% seen only once. The top ten constitute around 21% of the sample.

This clonotype appeared once. There is no known antigen for this receptor. There are no base qualities to consult, and no much larger clone falls within one base. Evidence from one read is weak. In this chain, TRBV29-1 is recombined with TRBJ1-2, and 7 junctional nucleotides match TRBD1. The sequenced sample was CD4+ T cells from blood, cultured in vitro. The sequence was obtained from a human donor who had recovered from COVID-19. The DNA sequence is TGCAGCGTTGCCCTACCCGACAGGGAAGTTTATGGCTACACCTTC. Its amino acids are CSVALPDREVYGYTF.